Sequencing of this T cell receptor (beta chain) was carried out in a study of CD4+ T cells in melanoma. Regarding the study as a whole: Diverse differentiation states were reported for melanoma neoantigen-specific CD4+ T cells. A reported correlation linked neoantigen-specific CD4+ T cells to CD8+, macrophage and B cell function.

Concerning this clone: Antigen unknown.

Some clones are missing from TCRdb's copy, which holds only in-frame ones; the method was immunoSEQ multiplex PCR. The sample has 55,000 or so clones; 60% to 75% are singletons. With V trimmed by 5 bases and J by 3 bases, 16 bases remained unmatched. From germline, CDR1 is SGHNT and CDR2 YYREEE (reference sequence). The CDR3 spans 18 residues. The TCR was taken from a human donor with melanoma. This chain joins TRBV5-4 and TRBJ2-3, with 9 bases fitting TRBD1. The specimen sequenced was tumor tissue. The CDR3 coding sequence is TGTGCCAGCAGAAAAGATAACCCCGGGACAGGGTGGACAGATACGCAGTATTTT. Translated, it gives CASRKDNPGTGWTDTQYF.